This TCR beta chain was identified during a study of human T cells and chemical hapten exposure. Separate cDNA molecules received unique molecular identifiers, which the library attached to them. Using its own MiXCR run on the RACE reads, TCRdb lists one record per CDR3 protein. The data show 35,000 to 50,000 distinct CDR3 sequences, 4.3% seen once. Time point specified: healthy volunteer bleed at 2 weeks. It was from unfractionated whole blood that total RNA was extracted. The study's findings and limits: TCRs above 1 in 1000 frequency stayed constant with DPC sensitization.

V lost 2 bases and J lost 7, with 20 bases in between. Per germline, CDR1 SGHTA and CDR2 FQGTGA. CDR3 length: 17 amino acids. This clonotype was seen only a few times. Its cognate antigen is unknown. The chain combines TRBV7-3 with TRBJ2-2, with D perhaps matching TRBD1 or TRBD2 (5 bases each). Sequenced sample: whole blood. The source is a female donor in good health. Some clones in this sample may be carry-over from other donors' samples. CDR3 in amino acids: CASSLLGPSKRIGELFF. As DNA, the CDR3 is TGTGCCAGCAGCTTACTGGGGCCTTCGAAGCGGATCGGGGAGCTGTTTTTT. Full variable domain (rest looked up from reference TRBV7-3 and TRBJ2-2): GAGVSQTPSNKVTEKGKYVELRCDPISGHTALYWYRQSLGQGPEFLIYFQGTGAADDSGLPNDRFFAVRPEGSVSTLKIQRTERGDSAVYLCASSLLGPSKRIGELFFGEGSRLTVL.